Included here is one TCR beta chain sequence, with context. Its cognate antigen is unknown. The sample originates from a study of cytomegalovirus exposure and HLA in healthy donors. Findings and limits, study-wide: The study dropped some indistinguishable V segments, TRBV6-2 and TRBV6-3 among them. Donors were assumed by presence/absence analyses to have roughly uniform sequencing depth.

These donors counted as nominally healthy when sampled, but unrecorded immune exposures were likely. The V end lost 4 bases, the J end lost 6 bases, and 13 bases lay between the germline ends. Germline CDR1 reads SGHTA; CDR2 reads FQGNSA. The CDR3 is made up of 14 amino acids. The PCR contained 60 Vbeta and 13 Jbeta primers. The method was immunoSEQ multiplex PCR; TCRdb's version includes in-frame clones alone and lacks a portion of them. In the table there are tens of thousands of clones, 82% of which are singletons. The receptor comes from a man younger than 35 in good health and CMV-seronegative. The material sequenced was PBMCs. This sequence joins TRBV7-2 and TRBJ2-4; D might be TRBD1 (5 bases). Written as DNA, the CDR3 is TGTGCCAGCAGCTCATACCAGGGTGGAAACATTCAGTACTTC. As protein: CASSSYQGGNIQYF.